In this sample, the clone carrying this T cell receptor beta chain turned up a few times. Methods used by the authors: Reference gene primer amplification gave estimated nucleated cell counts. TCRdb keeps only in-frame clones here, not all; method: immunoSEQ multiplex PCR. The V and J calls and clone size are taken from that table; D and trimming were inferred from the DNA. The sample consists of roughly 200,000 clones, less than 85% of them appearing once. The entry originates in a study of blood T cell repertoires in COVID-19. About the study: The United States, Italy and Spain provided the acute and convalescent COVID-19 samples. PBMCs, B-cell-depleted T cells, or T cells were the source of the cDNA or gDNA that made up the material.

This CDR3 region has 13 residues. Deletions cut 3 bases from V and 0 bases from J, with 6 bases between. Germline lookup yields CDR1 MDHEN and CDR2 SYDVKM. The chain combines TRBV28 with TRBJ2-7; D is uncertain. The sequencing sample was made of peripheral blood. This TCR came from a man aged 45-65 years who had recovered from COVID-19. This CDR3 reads CASSFRSSYEQYF. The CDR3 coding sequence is TGTGCCAGCAGTTTCCGGAGCTCCTACGAGCAGTACTTC.